This T cell receptor (beta chain) derives from a study of T cell responses to AZD1222 COVID-19 vaccine. Study findings and constraints: The repertoires were collected only after the peak T cell response. The span of vaccine-associated CD4 TCRs extended across spike, with dominance at 160-218 and 743-854. In a largely white British group with more females than males, clonal diversity was possibly underestimated. In the spike-specific TCR repertoire, nearly half reportedly target unmutated variant regions.

The assay was immunoSEQ multiplex PCR, and TCRdb's table has in-frame clones only and misses some. Altogether approximately 100,000 clones are present, about 90% being singletons, with the ten largest covering 10%. The length of the CDR3 is 13 residues. Germline CDR1 DFQATT, CDR2 SNEGSKA (reference sequence). V lost 3 bases, J lost 5 bases, and 10 bases lay in between. As for this clone: Its cognate antigen is unknown.

This rearrangement joins TRBV20-1 to TRBJ2-2; maybe TRBD1 (5 bases). The sample in question was peripheral blood, obtained 28 days after the second AZD1222 dose. This sequence was found in an adult who received the AZD1222 COVID-19 vaccine. CDR3 region: CSASTGLTGELFF. CDR3 nucleotide sequence: TGCAGTGCTAGTACAGGCTTAACCGGGGAGCTGTTTTTT.